What follows is one T cell receptor (beta chain) and its context. Its antigen is currently unknown. This sample was taken from a study of cytomegalovirus exposure and HLA in healthy donors. Primers: 60 Vbeta forward and 13 Jbeta reverse. Method: immunoSEQ multiplex PCR; TCRdb's copy keeps in-frame clones and lacks some. The sample holds hundreds of thousands of clones, roughly two thirds seen once. Study results and limitations: The study designated fewer than 200 TCR beta chains cytomegalovirus-associated. Presence/absence analyses treated sequencing depth as roughly uniform across donors. Later analysis demonstrated an association between a missense DCLRE1C variant and TCR beta V- and J-gene trimming. As confirmed in vitro, three CMV-associated chains were specific for CMV antigens.

The TCR comes from a female donor in good health and CMV-seronegative. The sequenced sample consisted of PBMCs.

As DNA, the CDR3 is TGTGCCAGCAGTCGCCCGGGACTAGCGGGACGCGAGCAGTACTTC. Its translation is CASSRPGLAGREQYF. This rearrangement joins TRBV25-1 to TRBJ2-7, with 13 nucleotides matching TRBD2. Germline V gives CDR1 MGHDK, CDR2 SYGVNS. After removal of 5 bases from V and 6 bases from J, the junction contained 7 bases not matched to a gene. The CDR3 extends over 15 amino acids.